The rows below give T cell receptor beta chains drawn from one sample of a study of cytomegalovirus exposure and HLA in healthy donors. Repertoires were generated with immunoSEQ multiplex PCR, while TCRdb's copy carries only in-frame clones and drops some. The listing contains some 200,000 clones. The specimen was PBMCs. These receptor sequences come from a girl aged 2 to 9 in good health and CMV-seropositive. CDR3s include the opening cysteine and the closing phenylalanine or tryptophan. The order of the fields is V gene, J gene, D gene, CDR3 DNA, CDR3 protein. A D gene is named only where the DNA matches it firmly.

V gene: TRBV4-1; J gene: TRBJ2-3; D gene: TRBD2; CDR3 DNA: TGCGCCAGCAGCCAGATAGCGGGAGGGCCTGTAGATACGCAGTATTTT; CDR3 protein: CASSQIAGGPVDTQYF
V gene: TRBV28; J gene: TRBJ2-7; D gene: NA; CDR3 DNA: TGTGCCAGCAGTTCCGTCGGGTCCTACGAGCAGTACTTC; CDR3 protein: CASSSVGSYEQYF
V gene: TRBV5-6; J gene: TRBJ1-1; D gene: TRBD1; CDR3 DNA: TGTGCCAGCAGCCAGCGGACAGGTCTGACGAACACTGAAGCTTTCTTT; CDR3 protein: CASSQRTGLTNTEAFF
V gene: TRBV7-8; J gene: TRBJ2-2; D gene: NA; CDR3 DNA: TGTGCCAGCAGCTTATTAGACACCGGGGAGCTGTTTTTT; CDR3 protein: CASSLLDTGELFF
V gene: TRBV10-2; J gene: TRBJ1-5; D gene: TRBD1; CDR3 DNA: TGCGCCAGCGGAAGGGGGACAGCCTTAATCAGCCCCCAGCATTTT; CDR3 protein: CASGRGTALISPQHF
V gene: TRBV6-5; J gene: TRBJ2-1; D gene: NA; CDR3 DNA: TGTGCCAGCAGTCCACCCCGGGGGGAGCAGTTCTTC; CDR3 protein: CASSPPRGEQFF
V gene: TRBV28; J gene: TRBJ1-5; D gene: TRBD1; CDR3 DNA: TGTGCCAGCAGGGCGACAGGGTCGTGGCCCCAGCATTTT; CDR3 protein: CASRATGSWPQHF
V gene: TRBV28; J gene: TRBJ1-1; D gene: NA; CDR3 DNA: TGTGCCAGCAGCCTCAGGAGCGGAGGCGCTGAAGCTTTCTTT; CDR3 protein: CASSLRSGGAEAFF
V gene: TRBV27; J gene: TRBJ2-7; D gene: NA; CDR3 DNA: TGTGCCAGCAGTTTCAACCAGCGTGACGAGCAGTACTTC; CDR3 protein: CASSFNQRDEQYF
V gene: TRBV30; J gene: TRBJ1-4; D gene: NA; CDR3 DNA: TGTGCCTGGAGTGTACAGGGTGAAAAACTGTTTTTT; CDR3 protein: CAWSVQGEKLFF
V gene: TRBV5-1; J gene: TRBJ1-4; D gene: TRBD1; CDR3 DNA: TGCGCCAGCAGCTTGGCAGGGGGCAGCAATGAAAAACTGTTTTTT; CDR3 protein: CASSLAGGSNEKLFF
V gene: TRBV4-2; J gene: TRBJ2-7; D gene: NA; CDR3 DNA: TGTGCCAGCAGCCAAGAGGACAGATACTCCTACGAGCAGTACTTC; CDR3 protein: CASSQEDRYSYEQYF
V gene: TRBV5-6; J gene: TRBJ2-7; D gene: NA; CDR3 DNA: TGTGCCAGCAGCTCCCCTACCCTTGACAGGTCCTACGAGCAGTACTTC; CDR3 protein: CASSSPTLDRSYEQYF
V gene: TRBV5-1; J gene: TRBJ2-3; D gene: TRBD2; CDR3 DNA: TGCGCCAGCAGCGCCCCATCGCCGGGACTAGGAGGAGATACGCAGTATTTT; CDR3 protein: CASSAPSPGLGGDTQYF
V gene: TRBV2; J gene: TRBJ2-7; D gene: TRBD1; CDR3 DNA: TGTGCCAGCAGTGAGACAGGGGCCCGCTACGAGCAGTACTTC; CDR3 protein: CASSETGARYEQYF
V gene: TRBV5-1; J gene: TRBJ2-1; D gene: TRBD2; CDR3 DNA: TGCGCCAGCAGCTTGGGATTAGCGGGAGGGGATGAGCAGTTCTTC; CDR3 protein: CASSLGLAGGDEQFF
V gene: TRBV9; J gene: TRBJ2-5; D gene: NA; CDR3 DNA: TGTGCCAGCAGCGTAGCATTGGGAGATCAAGAGACCCAGTACTTC; CDR3 protein: CASSVALGDQETQYF